A single sample is the source of the 4 T cell receptor beta chains below, sequenced in a study of shared clonotypes between healthy human individuals (dated by TCRdb to between 2020 and 2021). The library was produced with the immunoSEQ multiplex PCR assay. Entries here come from immuneACCESS through TCRdb and include only in-frame sequences with V and J called. Some clones fail to appear in such tables; in the studies checked, an unresolved V gene covers under half of the shortfall, and the cause of the remainder is unknown. The table for this sample lists approximately 640,000 clones; about two thirds of them were counted only once. The ten top clones hold 1.8% of the sample. Sequenced sample: memory CD4+ T cells sorted from blood. The cell subset or site label, read with the paper, signifies: CD45RA-negative fraction. The receptor set was obtained from a woman between 25 and 40 years old in good health.

This chain joins TRBV6-1 and TRBJ2-2; 13 bases agree with TRBD2. Germline assignment: CDR1 MNHNS and CDR2 SASEGT. V trimming: 4 bases; J trimming: 2 bases; junction bases outside the gene matches: 4. The CDR3 totals 17 residues. As DNA, the CDR3 is TGTGCCAGCAGTGTGCGACTAGCGGGGGGTAACACCGGGGAGCTGTTTTTT. Translating it yields CASSVRLAGGNTGELFF.

The chain joins TRBV4-1 to TRBJ2-5; tentatively, D is TRBD1 or TRBD2 (5 bases each). Gene TRBJ2-7 matches the end of the DNA better, so the J call may be wrong. This CDR3 comprises 15 residues. Germline assignment: CDR1 MGHRA and CDR2 YSYEKL. CDR3 DNA sequence: TGCGCCAGCAGCAAACAGGACTCCGGGACCTACGAGCAGTACTTC. Its translation: CASSKQDSGTYEQYF.

About this clone: At the DNA level, this CDR3 is encoded by other sequences in the same sample as well. The rearrangement joins TRBV28 to TRBJ1-2; D gene ambiguous. Trimming stripped 9 bases from V and 0 bases from J, with 8 bases between. Germline CDR1 reads MDHEN; CDR2 reads SYDVKM. CDR3 size: 12 residues. The CDR3, as DNA: TGTGCCAGTTCCAGTACTAACTATGGCTACACCTTC. Protein: CASSSTNYGYTF.

The chain recombines TRBV6-6 with TRBJ1-2; D is unclear. This CDR3 spans 15 amino acids. Trimming took off 7 bases at V and 4 bases at J, with 19 bases between the two ends. Germline CDR1 is MNHNY and CDR2 is SVGAGI (reference sequence). CDR3 sequence reads: CASTPGTAEFYGYTF. CDR3 nucleotides: TGTGCCAGCACCCCGGGAACGGCGGAATTCTATGGCTACACCTTC.